This TCR beta chain was documented in a study of control samples from healthy donors and cancer patients. Assay used: immunoSEQ multiplex PCR; TCRdb lists only in-frame clones, some missing. The sample contains tens of thousands of clones, 91% of which appear only once. This CDR3 is 14 amino acids long. V was pared by 1 base and J by 6 bases, with 3 bases of the junction left unmatched. Per germline, CDR1 SGHAT and CDR2 FQDESV (reference sequence). The chain is built from TRBV11-1 and TRBJ2-1, with TRBD2 matching over 7 bases. The sequenced sample consisted of PBMCs. This sequence originates from a man between 45 and 60 years old with lung cancer. CDR3 bases: TGTGCCAGCAGCTTAGATTCGGGAGGCAATGAGCAGTTCTTC. It encodes CASSLDSGGNEQFF.